The rows below give T cell receptor beta chains drawn from one sample of a study of cytomegalovirus exposure and HLA in healthy donors. This table comes from immunoSEQ multiplex PCR, and its TCRdb copy is limited to in-frame clones, with some not included. The sample holds more than 200,000 clones, approximately 79% seen once. Sequences were obtained from PBMCs. These TCRs come from a man between 18 and 29 years old in good health and CMV-seronegative. Both conserved end residues are part of each CDR3. A D gene is named only where the DNA matches it firmly. The size of a clone is reported for some rows only, either as once, few or many, or as a class for expanded clones.

j_gene	len	d_gene	abundance	v_gene	CDR3aa	CDR3nt
TRBJ1-5	14	NA	NA	TRBV19	CASSIVGGNQPQHF	TGTGCCAGTAGTATAGTCGGTGGCAATCAGCCCCAGCATTTT
TRBJ2-7	15	NA	NA	TRBV4-3	CASSQEMGLSYEQYF	TGCGCCAGCAGCCAAGAAATGGGCTTAAGCTACGAGCAGTACTTC
TRBJ2-5	13	NA	NA	TRBV30	CAWGVGGEETQYF	TGTGCCTGGGGCGTGGGGGGAGAAGAGACCCAGTACTTC
TRBJ2-5	16	NA	NA	TRBV14	CASSQTLQGMQETQYF	TGTGCCAGCAGCCAAACTCTCCAGGGGATGCAAGAGACCCAGTACTTC
TRBJ1-1	15	TRBD1	few	TRBV7-6	CASSEPGGKDTEAFF	TGTGCCAGCAGCGAACCAGGGGGCAAGGACACTGAAGCTTTCTTT
TRBJ2-7	12	TRBD2	NA	TRBV2	CASSGLAGEQYF	TGTGCCAGCAGTGGACTAGCCGGCGAGCAGTACTTC
TRBJ2-7	14	NA	once	TRBV4-1	CASSPTTRTYEQYF	TGCGCCAGCAGCCCCACGACACGGACCTACGAGCAGTACTTC
TRBJ2-1	18	TRBD1	NA	TRBV27	CASSPQGNRQGTYNEQFF	TGTGCCAGCAGCCCACAGGGGAATCGACAGGGAACCTACAATGAGCAGTTCTTC
TRBJ1-5	12	NA	NA	TRBV7-9	CASSPSRGPQHF	TGTGCCAGCAGCCCCTCCAGGGGGCCCCAGCATTTT
TRBJ2-1	16	TRBD2	NA	TRBV19	CASSIWRTSGSGEQFF	TGTGCCAGTAGTATATGGAGGACTAGCGGGAGCGGTGAGCAGTTCTTC
TRBJ1-4	15	NA	NA	TRBV2	CASSEGPGHGEKLFF	TGTGCCAGCAGTGAAGGCCCTGGACACGGTGAAAAACTGTTTTTT
TRBJ1-1	15	TRBD1	few	TRBV27	CASSARDRGYTEAFF	TGTGCCAGCAGTGCCCGGGACAGGGGATACACTGAAGCTTTCTTT
TRBJ1-1	15	TRBD1	once	TRBV4-3	CASSQEDRGGTEAFF	TGCGCCAGCAGCCAAGAAGACAGGGGCGGGACTGAAGCTTTCTTT
TRBJ2-3	16	NA	once	TRBV27	CASSAPGTWKINTQYF	TGTGCCAGCAGTGCCCCCGGGACATGGAAAATAAATACGCAGTATTTT
TRBJ2-7	16	NA	NA	TRBV15	CATSRVKGGLIYEQYF	TGTGCCACCAGCAGAGTCAAGGGGGGGTTGATCTACGAGCAGTACTTC
TRBJ2-7	14	NA	NA	TRBV5-1	CASSLAVGVYEQYF	TGCGCCAGCAGCTTGGCCGTCGGGGTCTACGAGCAGTACTTC
TRBJ1-2	14	TRBD1	NA	TRBV11-3	CASSLGRQGYGYTF	TGTGCCAGCAGCTTAGGTCGACAGGGGTATGGCTACACCTTC
TRBJ2-5	15	TRBD2	NA	TRBV18	CASSRGLAGQETQYF	TGTGCCAGCTCACGGGGACTAGCGGGACAAGAGACCCAGTACTTC
TRBJ1-2	16	TRBD1	NA	TRBV19	CASSIWGQGRNYGYTF	TGTGCCAGTAGTATCTGGGGACAGGGTCGGAACTATGGCTACACCTTC
TRBJ1-2	14	TRBD1	NA	TRBV7-9	CASRPSGDRGGYTF	TGTGCCAGCAGGCCCTCTGGGGACAGGGGCGGCTACACCTTC
TRBJ2-7	14	TRBD1	NA	TRBV6-5	CASSRPTGTYEQYF	TGTGCCAGCAGTCGACCGACAGGGACCTACGAGCAGTACTTC
TRBJ2-3	15	NA	NA	TRBV5-8	CASSGNQGNTDTQYF	TGTGCCAGCAGCGGGAACCAGGGAAACACAGATACGCAGTATTTT
TRBJ2-7	15	NA	NA	TRBV14	CASRSRVSPLVEQYF	TGTGCCAGCAGATCCAGGGTTTCTCCCCTCGTTGAGCAGTACTTC
TRBJ1-6	15	TRBD1	NA	TRBV30	CAWSRDRGGNSPLHF	TGTGCCTGGTCCCGGGACAGGGGGGGAAATTCACCCCTCCACTTT
TRBJ2-1	15	TRBD1	NA	TRBV5-4	CASSPDRGSYNEQFF	TGTGCCAGCAGCCCGGACAGGGGTTCCTACAATGAGCAGTTCTTC
TRBJ2-5	17	TRBD1	NA	TRBV7-7	CASSLGATGGVQETQYF	TGTGCTAGCAGCTTAGGAGCGACAGGGGGCGTCCAAGAGACCCAGTACTTC
TRBJ2-5	14	TRBD1	NA	TRBV6-1	CATLGQVKWETQYF	TGTGCCACCCTTGGACAGGTGAAATGGGAGACCCAGTACTTC
TRBJ2-1	17	TRBD2	NA	TRBV4-2	CASREMPVSGRWYEQFF	TGTGCCAGCAGGGAAATGCCTGTCAGCGGGAGATGGTATGAGCAGTTCTTC
TRBJ1-4	15	NA	NA	TRBV28	CASRETVHANEKLFF	TGTGCCAGCAGGGAGACAGTTCATGCTAATGAAAAACTGTTTTTT
TRBJ2-1	16	TRBD2	once	TRBV9	CASSVGLAGVGNEQFF	TGTGCCAGCAGCGTAGGGCTAGCGGGAGTCGGGAATGAGCAGTTCTTC
TRBJ1-2	15	NA	NA	TRBV7-2	CASSPREGLGYGYTF	TGTGCCAGCAGCCCCAGGGAGGGCCTAGGCTATGGCTACACCTTC
TRBJ2-5	13	TRBD2	NA	TRBV6-5	CASSMGLAETQYF	TGTGCCAGCAGCATGGGACTAGCGGAGACCCAGTACTTC
TRBJ1-6	17	TRBD1	NA	TRBV4-1	CASSQEVGTGYNSPLHF	TGCGCCAGCAGCCAAGAGGTTGGGACAGGGTACAATTCACCCCTCCACTTT
TRBJ2-7	15	NA	NA	TRBV2	CASSAQGLSYYEQYF	TGTGCCAGCAGTGCCCAGGGATTAAGTTACTACGAGCAGTACTTC
TRBJ2-2	15	TRBD1	few	TRBV4-1	CASSQDDRGTGELFF	TGCGCCAGCAGCCAAGACGACAGGGGCACCGGGGAGCTGTTTTTT
TRBJ1-1	13	NA	few	TRBV6-1	CASSDLANTEAFF	TGTGCCAGCAGTGACTTGGCGAACACTGAAGCTTTCTTT
TRBJ2-7	15	NA	NA	TRBV7-6	CASSLDVTHTYEQYF	TGTGCCAGCAGCTTAGACGTGACACACACCTACGAGCAGTACTTC
TRBJ1-2	16	TRBD1	NA	TRBV7-9	CASSPTVDRANYGYTF	TGTGCCAGCAGCCCTACGGTGGACAGGGCTAACTATGGCTACACCTTC
TRBJ2-1	15	NA	NA	TRBV30	CAWSSGDLTYNEQFF	TGTGCCTGGAGTAGTGGGGACTTAACCTACAATGAGCAGTTCTTC
TRBJ2-7	13	TRBD1	NA	TRBV6-5	CASSYRQGWEQYF	TGTGCCAGCAGTTACCGACAGGGTTGGGAGCAGTACTTC
TRBJ2-2	12	NA	NA	TRBV9	CASSQGAGELFF	TGTGCCAGCAGCCAGGGCGCCGGGGAGCTGTTTTTT
TRBJ2-7	16	TRBD2	NA	TRBV19	CASSTSQAGGPWKQYF	TGTGCCAGTAGTACCTCCCAAGCGGGAGGGCCCTGGAAGCAGTACTTC
TRBJ2-4	13	NA	NA	TRBV28	CASGFGTQNIQYF	TGTGCCAGCGGGTTCGGGACACAAAACATTCAGTACTTC
TRBJ1-1	13	NA	NA	TRBV7-9	CASSSGVDTEAFF	TGTGCCAGCAGCTCCGGGGTGGACACTGAAGCTTTCTTT
TRBJ1-5	14	TRBD1	NA	TRBV30	CAWTTGTGGQPQHF	TGTGCCTGGACCACCGGGACAGGCGGTCAGCCCCAGCATTTT
TRBJ2-1	15	NA	NA	TRBV7-3	CASSAGLDHYNEQFF	TGTGCCAGCAGCGCGGGACTCGACCACTACAATGAGCAGTTCTTC
TRBJ2-7	15	TRBD2	NA	TRBV7-9	CATVQLAGVVYEQYF	TGTGCCACCGTCCAACTAGCGGGAGTAGTCTACGAGCAGTACTTC
TRBJ2-3	17	TRBD2	NA	TRBV7-8	CASSFGLLREVPDTQYF	TGTGCCAGCAGCTTCGGGTTATTGCGGGAGGTACCAGATACGCAGTATTTT
TRBJ1-1	16	NA	few	TRBV7-8	CASSLLPGHLNTEAFF	TGTGCCAGCAGCTTATTGCCGGGACACTTGAACACTGAAGCTTTCTTT
TRBJ2-1	12	NA	NA	TRBV7-8	CASSLTGIRPFF	TGTGCCAGCAGCCTCACCGGGATCAGGCCGTTCTTC
TRBJ1-1	15	NA	NA	TRBV7-8	CASSIDVGGGTEAFF	TGTGCCAGCAGCATCGACGTAGGGGGGGGCACTGAAGCTTTCTTT
TRBJ2-7	14	TRBD1	NA	TRBV7-2	CASSSGTGTYEQYF	TGTGCCAGCAGCTCCGGGACAGGGACCTACGAGCAGTACTTC
TRBJ2-7	11	NA	once	TRBV29-1	CSVGVGGEQYF	TGCAGCGTTGGGGTGGGGGGCGAGCAGTACTTC
TRBJ2-7	13	NA	NA	TRBV6-5	CASERGSPYEQYF	TGTGCCAGCGAACGGGGTTCCCCCTACGAGCAGTACTTC
TRBJ2-7	16	NA	once	TRBV30	CAWSVRWSGRTYEQYF	TGTGCCTGGAGTGTACGGTGGTCAGGCCGCACCTACGAGCAGTACTTC
TRBJ1-2	16	TRBD1	once	TRBV9	CASTEMGAGGLGGYTF	TGTGCCAGCACCGAGATGGGAGCAGGGGGCTTAGGTGGCTACACCTTC
TRBJ2-7	15	TRBD2	NA	TRBV30	CAWSQTGTSGSEQYF	TGTGCCTGGAGTCAAACAGGGACTAGCGGGAGCGAGCAGTACTTC
TRBJ2-3	14	NA	NA	TRBV5-1	CASSVDWPADTQYF	TGCGCCAGCAGCGTTGACTGGCCAGCCGATACGCAGTATTTT
TRBJ2-7	15	TRBD1	NA	TRBV4-1	CASSQDHGQVYEQYF	TGCGCCAGCAGCCAAGATCATGGACAGGTCTACGAGCAGTACTTC
TRBJ1-1	12	TRBD1	NA	TRBV6-5	CASSYSTGGAFF	TGTGCCAGCAGTTACTCGACAGGGGGAGCTTTCTTT